The rows below give T cell receptor beta chains drawn from one sample of a study of early T cells in non-severe SARS-CoV-2 infection. One entry per CDR3 protein, called by TCRdb with MiXCR from the 5' RACE reads. Counted here are 95,000 to 100,000 distinct CDR3 sequences, more than 9.5% occurring once; the ten biggest clones make up roughly 5%. Material: whole blood. All receptors derive from an adult who was a healthcare worker with PCR-confirmed SARS-CoV-2 infection or an uninfected control (not recorded which). The CDR3 runs from the conserved cysteine through the conserved F or W.

len | v_gene | CDR3aa
13 | TRBV25-1 | CASRTGAADTQYF
15 | TRBV6-6 | CASSSTRGASTEAFF
15 | TRBV5-5 | CASIMGQARRDTQYF
13 | TRBV6-5 | CASSRTGITEAFF
12 | TRBV12-3/TRBV12-4 | CASSPYGEKLFF
13 | TRBV6-5 | CASSTGGPYGYTF
12 | TRBV12-3/TRBV12-4 | CASSFSGGELFF
14 | TRBV11-2 | CASSFRTGINEQFF
12 | TRBV11-1 | CASSLSQQTQYF
16 | TRBV23-1 | CASSQSRGQPYNEQFF
11 | TRBV28 | CASSFVGGKVF
16 | TRBV5-1 | CASCAGTGVAKNIQYF
14 | TRBV10-3 | CAISFGRARDTQYF
15 | TRBV4-1 | CASSQGGQGTYEQYF
15 | TRBV4-2 | CASSQVQNSVETQYF
14 | TRBV20-1 | CSAIPGQGYNEQFF
14 | TRBV9 | CASSAHVRGYEQYF
16 | TRBV20-1 | CSARDAGSSYNSPLHF
19 | TRBV7-3 | CASSFSLGVAGGPTNEQYF
15 | TRBV20-1 | CSARTSSGGTDTQYF
16 | TRBV20-1 | CSATGQGAIGNQPQHF
14 | TRBV12-5 | CASGLAFVATEAFF
16 | TRBV6-5 | CASSYSGGVINYGYTF
13 | TRBV29-1 | CSVVSTMNTEAFF
15 | TRBV20-1 | CSASYPAQAYNEQFF
13 | TRBV14 | CASSTGGFEKLFF
14 | TRBV18 | CASSPRTGENGYTF
14 | TRBV5-1 | CASSQLAGAHEQYF
14 | TRBV18 | CASSPTSDPETQYF
16 | TRBV5-4 | CASSLKTSGGTDTQYF
15 | TRBV15 | CATSREPGQTYGYTF
13 | TRBV29-1 | CSVTQGSNQPQHF
14 | TRBV20-1 | CSASSQRGPYEQYF
16 | TRBV4-1 | CASSQAGTGLLYEQYF
14 | TRBV20-1 | CSARDWASNYGYTF
13 | TRBV7-6 | CASSLAYQETQYF
16 | TRBV6-5 | CASSSRDRSYNSPLHF
14 | TRBV29-1 | CSVVGPRDYNEQFF
12 | TRBV6-5 | CASGQYSQPQHF
17 | TRBV9 | CASSARLGQRTQETQYF
16 | TRBV29-1 | CSVRGVAWGRTDTQYF
14 | TRBV20-1 | CSAISGGSFYEQYF